This T cell receptor beta chain derives from a study of T cell changes during pregnancy in multiple sclerosis. Assay used: immunoSEQ multiplex PCR; TCRdb lists only in-frame clones, some missing. This sample carries over 35,000 clones, about nine tenths of them seen once, and the ten largest clones take more than 0.45%. The V gene's germline CDR1 is SGHRS and CDR2 YFSETQ. J gave up 5 bases and V 4 bases, and 6 bases lay outside the gene matches. CDR3 length equals 13 residues. The gene calls are TRBV5-1 and TRBJ2-7, with 7 nucleotides matching TRBD1. The receptor was derived from a female donor in good health, enrolled as a control in a pregnancy study. This specimen consisted of CD4+ T cells from peripheral blood mononuclear cells, obtained in the first trimester of pregnancy. For the CDR3, the DNA is TGCGCCAGCAGCACAAGACAGGGCAACGAGCAGTACTTC. Residues: CASSTRQGNEQYF.